Given below is one T cell receptor beta chain in context. The CDR3 has 16 residues. The ends were cut back, 2 bases at V and 6 bases at J, with 17 bases in the middle. Per the germline V gene, CDR1 is MNHEY and CDR2 is SVGAGI. This record comes from a study of beta chain features in type 1 diabetes. Every bit of the isolated RNA underwent reverse transcription, so sequencing read expressed TCRB transcripts. Generated by immunoSEQ multiplex PCR, the TCRdb table keeps only in-frame clones and is missing some. The table shows roughly 130,000 clones, with about 9.2% occurring only once. This sequence joins TRBV6-5 and TRBJ1-3; the D is unclear. Material for sequencing was central memory CD4+ T cells from blood. The TCR sequence derives from a man younger than 30 in good health. CDR3 amino acids: CASSYPPYTAENTIYF. CDR3 nucleotide sequence: TGTGCCAGCAGTTACCCGCCATATACGGCGGAAAACACCATATATTTT.